This T cell receptor beta chain was profiled in a study of blood T cell repertoires in COVID-19. Looking at the study overall: There were acute and convalescent COVID-19 samples, and they came from the United States, Italy and Spain.

Generated by immunoSEQ multiplex PCR, the TCRdb table keeps only in-frame clones and is missing some. There are 110,000 to 150,000 clones in the sample; about nine tenths occur only once, and less than 5.5% lies in the top ten. This CDR3 is 14 amino acids long. CDR1 is SQVTM and CDR2 is ANQGSEA in the germline V gene. Trimming left V 6 bases short and J 8 bases short, with 20 bases between. The gene calls are TRBV29-1 and TRBJ2-1; D possibly corresponds to TRBD1 (6 bases). The TCR originated in a man over 45 who had recovered from COVID-19. The sample taken for sequencing was PBMCs or T cells enriched from blood (not recorded which). CDR3 DNA: TGCAGCGTGCGACCCCGGGACACGGGCGATGAGCAGTTCTTC. Protein: CSVRPRDTGDEQFF.